The rows below give T cell receptor beta chains drawn from one sample of a study of PD-1 blockade in classical Hodgkin lymphoma. The repertoire was sequenced with immunoSEQ multiplex PCR; TCRdb's copy has only in-frame clones and lacks some. The sample contains tens of thousands of clones, more than 75% of which appear only once. The specimen comprised peripheral blood mononuclear cells (PBMCs), sampled before the fourth cycle of nivolumab. The source is a human donor with classical Hodgkin lymphoma. Both conserved end residues are part of each CDR3. Each record gives: J gene, clone size, D gene, V gene, CDR3 protein, CDR3 DNA. The D gene is left open where the match is weak. Expanded clones are given a class, and other clones once, few, many or no size at all.

J gene: TRBJ2-7; clone size: .; D gene: .; V gene: TRBV5-1; CDR3 protein: CASSLSFGYGYEQYF; CDR3 DNA: TGCGCCAGCAGCTTGTCATTTGGGTACGGGTACGAGCAGTACTTC
J gene: TRBJ1-3; clone size: .; D gene: .; V gene: TRBV30; CDR3 protein: CAWRGAWNTIYF; CDR3 DNA: TGTGCCTGGAGGGGGGCCTGGAACACCATATATTTT
J gene: TRBJ2-7; clone size: .; D gene: TRBD2; V gene: TRBV30; CDR3 protein: CAWSVIRGEVEQYF; CDR3 DNA: TGTGCCTGGAGTGTAATACGGGGGGAGGTCGAGCAGTACTTC
J gene: TRBJ2-4; clone size: once; D gene: .; V gene: TRBV5-1; CDR3 protein: CASRREATYAKNIQYF; CDR3 DNA: TGCGCCAGCCGTCGCGAGGCTACATACGCCAAAAACATTCAGTACTTC
J gene: TRBJ1-4; clone size: .; D gene: TRBD1; V gene: TRBV10-2; CDR3 protein: CASRFLPGQANEKLFF; CDR3 DNA: TGCGCCAGCAGATTCCTACCGGGACAGGCTAATGAAAAACTGTTTTTT
J gene: TRBJ2-5; clone size: .; D gene: .; V gene: TRBV18; CDR3 protein: CASSPSGLLEETQYF; CDR3 DNA: TGTGCCAGCTCACCTTCTGGACTCTTAGAAGAGACCCAGTACTTC
J gene: TRBJ2-5; clone size: .; D gene: .; V gene: TRBV7-2; CDR3 protein: CASSPGTWGETQYF; CDR3 DNA: TGTGCCAGCAGCCCAGGGACGTGGGGGGAGACCCAGTACTTC
J gene: TRBJ1-2; clone size: .; D gene: TRBD1; V gene: TRBV7-3; CDR3 protein: CASSPGQGANYGYTF; CDR3 DNA: TGTGCCAGCAGCCCTGGACAGGGCGCTAACTATGGCTACACCTTC
J gene: TRBJ2-3; clone size: once; D gene: TRBD2; V gene: TRBV13; CDR3 protein: CASSGSGGSTDTQYF; CDR3 DNA: TGTGCCAGCAGCGGGAGCGGGGGAAGCACAGATACGCAGTATTTT
J gene: TRBJ1-2; clone size: once; D gene: .; V gene: TRBV28; CDR3 protein: CASSPNSLYGYTF; CDR3 DNA: TGTGCCAGCAGTCCCAATTCCCTCTATGGCTACACCTTC
J gene: TRBJ2-7; clone size: .; D gene: TRBD2; V gene: TRBV7-2; CDR3 protein: CASSLAGTSGTYEQYF; CDR3 DNA: TGTGCCAGCAGCTTAGCGGGGACTAGCGGGACCTACGAGCAGTACTTC
J gene: TRBJ1-2; clone size: .; D gene: .; V gene: TRBV4-1; CDR3 protein: CASSQAHGTNYGYTF; CDR3 DNA: TGCGCCAGCAGCCAAGCGCACGGAACTAACTATGGCTACACCTTC